This is a list of T cell receptor beta chains from one sample in a study of blood T cells in healthy people across ages. Using its own MiXCR run on the 5' RACE reads, TCRdb lists one record per CDR3 protein. Of some 1.4 million distinct CDR3 sequences in the sample, roughly 45% were seen once. Sequences were obtained from blood. The receptors shown here come from a woman between 18 and 29 years old in good health. Both conserved end residues are part of each CDR3. The D gene is left open where the match is weak. Part of the rows lack a size; the others show once, few, many or a class for expanded clones.

CDR3 protein | CDR3 DNA | clone size | D gene | J gene | V gene
CASSLESSGNYEQYF | TGTGCCAGCAGTTTAGAGAGTAGCGGGAACTACGAGCAGTACTTC | few | TRBD2 | TRBJ2-7 | TRBV7-9
CSSLAGVVDEQYF | TGCAGTAGCCTAGCGGGAGTAGTTGACGAGCAGTACTTC | . | TRBD2 | TRBJ2-7 | TRBV20-1
CASRTSGSAYEQYF | TGTGCCAGCAGGACTAGCGGGAGCGCCTACGAGCAGTACTTC | . | TRBD2 | TRBJ2-7 | TRBV12-3/TRBV12-4
CASSSDRAGYGYTF | TGTGCCAGCAGCTCCGACAGGGCAGGGTATGGCTACACCTTC | . | TRBD1 | TRBJ1-2 | TRBV7-2
CASSRTGGPATNEKLFF | TGCGCCAGCAGCCGTACAGGGGGACCTGCAACTAATGAAAAACTGTTTTTT | few | TRBD1 | TRBJ1-4 | TRBV4-1
CSAVRVNTEAFF | TGCAGTGCTGTGAGGGTTAACACTGAAGCTTTCTTT | once | . | TRBJ1-1 | TRBV20-1
CASSLAQGSDEQFF | TGTGCCAGCAGCTTGGCACAGGGATCGGATGAGCAGTTCTTC | few | . | TRBJ2-1 | TRBV7-9
CSVVGDLMETQYF | TGCAGCGTTGTAGGGGACCTGATGGAGACCCAGTACTTC | . | . | TRBJ2-5 | TRBV29-1
CASSLSGDHEQYF | TGCGCCAGCAGCTTGTCTGGGGACCACGAGCAGTACTTC | . | . | TRBJ2-7 | TRBV5-1
CSARDSSGTGVYEQYF | TGCAGTGCTAGAGATTCCTCCGGGACAGGGGTCTACGAGCAGTACTTC | . | TRBD1 | TRBJ2-7 | TRBV20-1
CASSFDPGTGETQYF | TGTGCCAGCAGTTTCGACCCCGGGACTGGTGAGACCCAGTACTTC | . | . | TRBJ2-5 | TRBV12-3/TRBV12-4
CTSSLSRGRGGYTF | TGTACCAGCAGCTTAAGCAGGGGTAGAGGGGGCTACACCTTC | . | . | TRBJ1-2 | TRBV11-2
CSARIRTSGRGPDTQYF | TGCAGTGCTAGAATCCGGACTAGCGGGAGAGGGCCAGATACGCAGTATTTT | . | TRBD2 | TRBJ2-3 | TRBV20-1
CASSHGQGGYNEQFF | TGCGCCAGCAGCCACGGACAGGGAGGATACAATGAGCAGTTCTTC | . | TRBD1 | TRBJ2-1 | TRBV4-1
CGVATGKENTEAFF | TGCGGCGTTGCGACAGGGAAGGAGAACACTGAAGCTTTCTTT | . | TRBD1 | TRBJ1-1 | TRBV29-1
CASSSVPGGFREQYF | TGTGCCAGCAGCTCAGTGCCAGGGGGTTTTAGGGAGCAGTACTTC | . | TRBD1 | TRBJ2-7 | TRBV7-3
CSAFASFGTGELFF | TGCAGTGCCTTCGCCAGTTTCGGCACCGGGGAGCTGTTTTTT | . | . | TRBJ2-2 | TRBV20-1
CASLRMDRVSNQPQHF | TGCGCCAGCCTTCGGATGGACAGGGTTAGCAATCAGCCCCAGCATTTT | . | TRBD1 | TRBJ1-5 | TRBV5-1
CASSFSFNYNEQFF | TGTGCCAGCAGCTTTAGTTTTAACTACAATGAGCAGTTCTTC | . | . | TRBJ2-1 | TRBV5-6
CSARDLRTVNTEAFF | TGCAGTGCTAGAGATCTCCGCACGGTGAACACTGAAGCTTTCTTT | . | . | TRBJ1-1 | TRBV20-1
CASSHYGSTTDYNEQFF | TGCGCCAGCAGCCATTACGGGAGTACCACGGATTACAATGAGCAGTTCTTC | few | . | TRBJ2-1 | TRBV4-1
CASTLGKAFNSYEQYF | TGTGCCAGCACCTTAGGGAAGGCCTTCAACTCCTACGAGCAGTACTTC | . | . | TRBJ2-7 | TRBV12-3/TRBV12-4
CASSFRGAAQETQYF | TGTGCCAGCAGTTTTCGGGGTGCGGCACAAGAGACCCAGTACTTC | few | . | TRBJ2-5 | TRBV28
CASRDPGLATETQYF | TGCGCCAGCAGAGATCCGGGACTAGCAACGGAGACCCAGTACTTC | few | TRBD2 | TRBJ2-5 | TRBV10-2
CASSHGGQGALTYEQYF | TGCGCCAGCAGCCACGGTGGACAGGGGGCCCTCACCTACGAGCAGTACTTC | . | TRBD1 | TRBJ2-7 | TRBV4-1
CASSPRSTIATDTQYF | TGTGCCAGCAGCCCAAGGTCAACCATCGCAACAGATACGCAGTATTTT | . | . | TRBJ2-3 | TRBV4-2
CASSGDRGYYGYTF | TGTGCCAGCAGTGGGGACAGAGGGTACTATGGCTACACCTTC | . | TRBD1 | TRBJ1-2 | TRBV2
CSASGQMEPYEQYF | TGCAGTGCTAGCGGTCAGATGGAACCCTACGAGCAGTACTTC | few | . | TRBJ2-7 | TRBV20-1
CASTTIQGDDEAFF | TGCGCCAGCACTACAATACAAGGGGACGATGAAGCTTTCTTT | . | . | TRBJ1-1 | TRBV4-1
CSEAGQSTDTQYF | TGCAGTGAGGCGGGGCAAAGCACAGATACGCAGTATTTT | . | . | TRBJ2-3 | TRBV20-1
CASSRGRVTYEQYF | TGTGCCAGCAGCCGCGGACGGGTTACCTACGAGCAGTACTTC | . | . | TRBJ2-7 | TRBV12-3/TRBV12-4
CASSPTSGSTDTQYF | TGTGCCAGCAGCCCGACTAGCGGAAGCACAGATACGCAGTATTTT | many | TRBD2 | TRBJ2-3 | TRBV7-2
CASGLGDGTVSGNTIYF | TGTGCTAGTGGTCTGGGAGACGGGACGGTTTCTGGAAACACCATATATTTT | . | . | TRBJ1-3 | TRBV12-5
CASSKTFGGGYQPQHF | TGTGCCAGCAGCAAAACGTTTGGGGGTGGGTATCAGCCCCAGCATTTT | . | . | TRBJ1-5 | TRBV3-1
CAISESRDNTEAFF | TGTGCCATCAGTGAGTCTCGGGACAACACTGAAGCTTTCTTT | . | . | TRBJ1-1 | TRBV10-3
CASTLAGAVYNEQFF | TGTGCCAGCACCCTAGCGGGGGCCGTCTACAATGAGCAGTTCTTC | . | TRBD2 | TRBJ2-1 | TRBV4-2
CASSKGLAGGEQFF | TGTGCCAGCAGTAAGGGACTAGCGGGGGGTGAGCAGTTCTTC | . | TRBD2 | TRBJ2-1 | TRBV6-5
CSARDPSSGTGDSYNEQFF | TGCAGTGCTAGAGATCCGTCTAGCGGGACGGGCGATTCCTACAATGAGCAGTTCTTC | . | TRBD2 | TRBJ2-1 | TRBV20-1
CASSSATGFSSYNEQFF | TGCGCCAGCAGCTCGGCAACTGGGTTTAGCTCCTACAATGAGCAGTTCTTC | . | . | TRBJ2-1 | TRBV5-1
CASSSRDTAREKLFF | TGTGCCAGCAGTTCCCGGGACACGGCCCGCGAAAAACTGTTTTTT | few | . | TRBJ1-4 | TRBV28
CASMGYNSNQPQHF | TGTGCCAGCATGGGCTATAATAGCAATCAGCCCCAGCATTTT | few | . | TRBJ1-5 | TRBV2
CSARRPPGGWSYNEQFF | TGCAGTGCTAGACGTCCCCCGGGAGGTTGGTCCTACAATGAGCAGTTCTTC | . | TRBD2 | TRBJ2-1 | TRBV20-1
CSANGQLDRRRGNTQYF | TGCAGTGCTAACGGACAGTTGGATAGGCGCCGAGGAAATACGCAGTATTTT | . | . | TRBJ2-3 | TRBV20-1
CASSLKAADYEQYF | TGCGCCAGCAGCTTGAAGGCAGCAGACTACGAGCAGTACTTC | few | . | TRBJ2-7 | TRBV5-1
CSATYRGTSTDTQYF | TGCAGTGCTACTTACAGGGGCACAAGCACAGATACGCAGTATTTT | few | TRBD1 | TRBJ2-3 | TRBV20-1
CASSPDWVQPVGYTF | TGTGCCAGCAGTCCCGATTGGGTTCAACCCGTTGGCTACACCTTC | . | . | TRBJ1-2 | TRBV12-3/TRBV12-4
CASRLTSVSYNEQFF | TGTGCCAGCAGACTGACTAGCGTCTCCTACAATGAGCAGTTCTTC | few | TRBD2 | TRBJ2-1 | TRBV3-1